Listed here is a single TCR beta chain. This entry belongs to a study of blood T cell repertoires in COVID-19. Assay used: immunoSEQ multiplex PCR; TCRdb lists only in-frame clones, some missing. The profile shows around 80,000 clones, around 86% of them singletons. Sequenced sample: peripheral blood. This receptor was identified in a man older than 75 with active or convalescent COVID-19.

CDR3 in DNA: TGCGCCAGCAGCTTGGGGCAGGGCTATCAGCCCCAGCATTTT. Protein product: CASSLGQGYQPQHF. This sequence joins TRBV5-1 and TRBJ1-5; D possibly corresponds to TRBD1 (5 bases). From germline, CDR1 is SGHRS and CDR2 YFSETQ. Trimming pared 0 bases from V and 5 bases from J, leaving 9 bases between. The CDR3 has 14 amino acids. Full variable domain (rest looked up from reference TRBV5-1 and TRBJ1-5): KAGVTQTPRYLIKTRGQQVTLSCSPISGHRSVSWYQQTPGQGLQFLFEYFSETQRNKGNFPGRFSGRQFSNSRSEMNVSTLELGDSALYLCASSLGQGYQPQHFGDGTRLSIL.